This is a list of T cell receptor beta chains from one sample in a study of identical twins. TCRdb used MiXCR to reprocess the 5' RACE reads, holding one entry per CDR3 protein. The sample shows around 960,000 distinct CDR3 sequences, about 12% of them seen only once. This sample was also put to use in a study of yellow fever vaccine responses in identical twins.

Material: PBMCs. The receptors were gathered from a woman between 18 and 29 years old in good health. Both conserved end residues are part of each CDR3. The D gene is left open where the match is weak. Clone size, where shown, is once, few, many, or a class for clones that have expanded.

d_call	clone_size	v_call	j_call	cdr3_nt	cdr3_aa
TRBD2	few	TRBV20-1	TRBJ2-3	TGCAGTGCTAAGGTAGCGGGGAGCACAGATACGCAGTATTTT	CSAKVAGSTDTQYF
NA	few	TRBV7-2	TRBJ2-2	TGTGCCAGCAAACGGGGGAGGGGGACCGGGGAGCTGTTTTTT	CASKRGRGTGELFF
TRBD2	NA	TRBV6-1	TRBJ2-1	TGTGCCAGCAGTGAGGGACTAGCATTCTACAATGAGCAGTTCTTC	CASSEGLAFYNEQFF
NA	few	TRBV7-2	TRBJ2-3	TGTGCCAGCAGCTTTGTCGGGAACACAGATACGCAGTATTTT	CASSFVGNTDTQYF
TRBD2	few	TRBV7-9	TRBJ2-1	TGTGCCAGCAGCCTTAGGGCGGGAGTACCCAATGAGCAGTTCTTC	CASSLRAGVPNEQFF
NA	many	TRBV7-9	TRBJ1-1	TGTGCCAGCAGCACACCCTGGGAACAGGGGAACACTGAAGCTTTCTTT	CASSTPWEQGNTEAFF
TRBD2	NA	TRBV5-1	TRBJ2-3	TGCGCCAGCAGCCCGTCGGCGGATAGCGGGGGGATGAGGACGCAGTATTTT	CASSPSADSGGMRTQYF
NA	many	TRBV5-5	TRBJ1-5	TGTGCCAGCAGCTTTTTCGGGATTCCAGGAGATCAGCCCCAGCATTTT	CASSFFGIPGDQPQHF
TRBD2	many	TRBV24-1	TRBJ2-3	TGTGCCACCAGTGATCCAGCGGGGGAGACAGATACGCAGTATTTT	CATSDPAGETDTQYF
NA	NA	TRBV11-3	TRBJ2-1	TGTGCCAGCAGCTTAGGGAATTTTGGGAATGAGCAGTTCTTC	CASSLGNFGNEQFF
TRBD1	NA	TRBV9	TRBJ1-2	TGTGCCAGCAGCGTAGCCAGCGCAGGGGGCCAAGTTAACTATGGCTACACCTTC	CASSVASAGGQVNYGYTF
NA	few	TRBV12-3/TRBV12-4	TRBJ2-2	TGTGCCAGCAGTTTTCCCAGGCGGGGGCAGGACACCGGGGAGCTGTTTTTT	CASSFPRRGQDTGELFF
NA	many	TRBV4-1	TRBJ1-1	TGCGCCAGCAGCCAAGTGGGCGTAGGGGTGGTGAACACTGAAGCTTTCTTT	CASSQVGVGVVNTEAFF
NA	few	TRBV27	TRBJ2-4	TGTGCCAGCAGTTTAACGGCCCCGGGGACTGCCAAAAACATTCAGTACTTC	CASSLTAPGTAKNIQYF
NA	NA	TRBV7-9	TRBJ2-7	TGTGCCAGCAGCCAACTGGGAACTAACTACGAGCAGTACTTC	CASSQLGTNYEQYF
NA	NA	TRBV9	TRBJ2-2	TGTGCCAGCAGCGTAGATCCCTTCCGGGAGCTGTTTTTT	CASSVDPFRELFF
NA	NA	TRBV20-1	TRBJ2-7	TGCAGTGCTCCCTTGGGCATCACTCGAGGCGAGCAGTACTTC	CSAPLGITRGEQYF
TRBD2	NA	TRBV28	TRBJ2-5	TGTGCCAGCAGTCGTAGCGGGAGGGCCTGGGAGACCCAGTACTTC	CASSRSGRAWETQYF
NA	few	TRBV4-1	TRBJ2-1	TGCGCCAGCAGCCAAGATGGCAGGGTACCCTACAATGAGCAGTTCTTC	CASSQDGRVPYNEQFF
NA	few	TRBV7-9	TRBJ2-7	TGTGCCAGCAGCTTACCTCTCACTGGCGAGCAGTACTTC	CASSLPLTGEQYF
TRBD2	NA	TRBV5-4	TRBJ2-2	TGTGCCAGCAGCCCCGGACTAGCGGACACCGGGGAGCTGTTTTTT	CASSPGLADTGELFF
NA	NA	TRBV27	TRBJ1-2	TGTGCCAGCAGCTCCGGGGGGTCCGACGGCTACACCTTC	CASSSGGSDGYTF
NA	NA	TRBV28	TRBJ2-7	TGTGCCAGCAGTTTAGCGGGCCGGGTTAGGTACGAGCAGTACTTC	CASSLAGRVRYEQYF
NA	NA	TRBV5-1	TRBJ1-1	TGCGCCAGCAGGGACGCACAGAACACTGAAGCTTTCTTT	CASRDAQNTEAFF
TRBD1	few	TRBV4-1	TRBJ2-3	TGCGCCAGCAGCCTCCGGGACAGGGGGGTTGATACGCAGTATTTT	CASSLRDRGVDTQYF
TRBD1	NA	TRBV12-5	TRBJ2-1	TGTGCTAGTGGTTTGAGTTTTGGACAGGGTTTAAGTGGCGAGCAGTTCTTC	CASGLSFGQGLSGEQFF
NA	few	TRBV28	TRBJ1-1	TGTGCCAGCACCAGGTACTCTGAAGCTTTCTTT	CASTRYSEAFF
NA	few	TRBV29-1	TRBJ2-3	TGCAGCGTTGGAGGAAGGTTGGGCGATACGCAGTATTTT	CSVGGRLGDTQYF
NA	many	TRBV2	TRBJ2-7	TGTGCCAGCAGTACCTCGGGAACCGCCTACGAGCAGTACTTC	CASSTSGTAYEQYF
TRBD2	many	TRBV7-9	TRBJ2-3	TGTGCCAGCAAAAGACGGGACTATGCCGGAGATACGCAGTATTTT	CASKRRDYAGDTQYF
TRBD2	NA	TRBV20-1	TRBJ2-7	TGCAGTGTTCCGGGACTAGCGAGCAACGAGCAGTACTTC	CSVPGLASNEQYF
TRBD2	many	TRBV20-1	TRBJ2-1	TGCAGTGCTAGAGACGGCGGGGGGGAATACAATGAGCAGTTCTTC	CSARDGGGEYNEQFF
NA	few	TRBV5-1	TRBJ2-1	TGCGCCAGCAGCTTGGTTGCGGCGAGCGATTACAATGAGCAGTTCTTC	CASSLVAASDYNEQFF
NA	NA	TRBV12-3/TRBV12-4	TRBJ1-1	TGTGCCAGCAGTGAGGGGGGGAGGAACACTGAAGCTTTCTTT	CASSEGGRNTEAFF
NA	NA	TRBV10-2	TRBJ2-1	TGCGCCAGCAGTGGAGCCTACAGTGAGCAGTTCTTC	CASSGAYSEQFF
TRBD1	few	TRBV10-2	TRBJ2-2	TGCGCCAGCAGTGGCTTCAGGACAGGGAACACCGGGGAGCTGTTTTTT	CASSGFRTGNTGELFF
TRBD1	few	TRBV7-9	TRBJ1-2	TGTGCCAGCAGCTTAGGGGGACAGGCTGCGTATGGCTACACCTTC	CASSLGGQAAYGYTF
TRBD2	many	TRBV7-9	TRBJ2-3	TGTGCCAGCAGCTCCATCGGGACTAGCGGCACAGATACGCAGTATTTT	CASSSIGTSGTDTQYF
NA	NA	TRBV25-1	TRBJ2-1	TGTGCCAGCAGTGATCAGGGACAATACAATGAGCAGTTCTTC	CASSDQGQYNEQFF
NA	many	TRBV4-1	TRBJ2-7	TGCGCCAGCAGCCAGGGCTCGAGCTCCTACGAGCAGTACTTC	CASSQGSSSYEQYF
NA	NA	TRBV15	TRBJ2-7	TGTGCCACCAGCAGAGATGGGGCAGTCTCCTACGAGCAGTACTTC	CATSRDGAVSYEQYF
NA	once	TRBV11-2	TRBJ2-3	TGTGCCAGCAGCTGGGGGGCCCTAGGTGATACGCAGTATTTT	CASSWGALGDTQYF
NA	many	TRBV24-1	TRBJ2-2	TGTGCCACCAGTGACCCCCCCCGGACCGGGGAGCTGTTTTTT	CATSDPPRTGELFF
TRBD2	few	TRBV5-1	TRBJ2-2	TGCGCCAGCAGGCCTCCGGGACTAGCAGCCGCCGGGGAGCTGTTTTTT	CASRPPGLAAAGELFF
NA	NA	TRBV12-3/TRBV12-4	TRBJ1-2	TGTGCCAGCAGCCCCCGATTAGGGGGGCAGGGCTACACCTTC	CASSPRLGGQGYTF
TRBD1	NA	TRBV5-1	TRBJ1-1	TGCGCCAGCAGCTTAAGACAGGGGGACGGCACTGAAGCTTTCTTT	CASSLRQGDGTEAFF
TRBD2	NA	TRBV2	TRBJ2-1	TGTGCCAGCAGTGAGAACCCCGTGACTAGCCCTAAGGGTGAGCAGTTCTTC	CASSENPVTSPKGEQFF
NA	many	TRBV29-1	TRBJ1-2	TGCAGCGTTGAAGCAACAGGGTCACCCTATGGCTACACCTTC	CSVEATGSPYGYTF
NA	many	TRBV5-5	TRBJ2-1	TGTGCCAGCACCCTGGAGTCTGGCTACAATGAGCAGTTCTTC	CASTLESGYNEQFF
NA	few	TRBV21-1	TRBJ1-5	TGTGCCAGCAGCAATCAGGTACCAAGGCCCCAGCATTTT	CASSNQVPRPQHF
NA	few	TRBV2	TRBJ1-5	TGTGCCAGCAGTACGACAGGATTTAGCAATCAGCCCCAGCATTTT	CASSTTGFSNQPQHF
NA	many	TRBV3-1	TRBJ1-2	TGTGCCAGCAGCCAAGCGGGAGATGGCTACACCTTC	CASSQAGDGYTF
TRBD2	NA	TRBV2	TRBJ2-5	TGTGCCACAGCGGGACTAGCGGGAGGTAGGGAGACCCAGTACTTC	CATAGLAGGRETQYF
TRBD2	NA	TRBV2	TRBJ2-1	TGTGCCAGCAGTGGGGACTACAACAATGAGCAGTTCTTC	CASSGDYNNEQFF